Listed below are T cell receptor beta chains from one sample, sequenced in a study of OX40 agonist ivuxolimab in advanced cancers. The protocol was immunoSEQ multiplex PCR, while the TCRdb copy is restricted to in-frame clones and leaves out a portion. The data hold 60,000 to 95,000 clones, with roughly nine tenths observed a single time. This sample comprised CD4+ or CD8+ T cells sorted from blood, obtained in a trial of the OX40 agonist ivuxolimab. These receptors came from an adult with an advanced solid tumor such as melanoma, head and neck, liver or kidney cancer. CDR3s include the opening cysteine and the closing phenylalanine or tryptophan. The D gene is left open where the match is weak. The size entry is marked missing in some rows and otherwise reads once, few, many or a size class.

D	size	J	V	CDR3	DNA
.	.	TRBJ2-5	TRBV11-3	CASSLGSRGRKETQYF	TGTGCCAGCAGCTTAGGGTCCAGGGGTAGGAAAGAGACCCAGTACTTC
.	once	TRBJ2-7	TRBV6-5	CASSYSRRAGPEQYF	TGTGCCAGCAGTTACTCGAGGCGGGCAGGACCCGAGCAGTACTTC
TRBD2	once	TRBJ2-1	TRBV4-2	CASSQGKAGENEQFF	TGTGCCAGCAGCCAAGGAAAGGCGGGGGAGAATGAGCAGTTCTTC
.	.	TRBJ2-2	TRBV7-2	CASSLMGGSNTGELFF	TGTGCCAGCAGCTTAATGGGGGGCTCGAACACCGGGGAGCTGTTTTTT
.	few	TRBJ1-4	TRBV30	CAWSVMGGFNEKLFF	TGTGCCTGGAGTGTAATGGGCGGCTTTAATGAAAAACTGTTTTTT
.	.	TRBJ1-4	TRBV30	CAWSVGTFGEKLFF	TGTGCCTGGAGTGTAGGGACATTCGGTGAAAAACTGTTTTTT
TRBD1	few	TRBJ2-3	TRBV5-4	CASSPSGTGAYTDTQYF	TGTGCCAGCAGCCCGTCCGGGACAGGGGCGTACACAGATACGCAGTATTTT
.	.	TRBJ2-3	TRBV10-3	CAISESARDTQYF	TGTGCCATCAGTGAGTCGGCCCGGGATACGCAGTATTTT
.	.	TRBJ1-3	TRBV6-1	CASSEPQVFSGNTIYF	TGTGCCAGCAGTGAACCGCAGGTCTTCTCTGGAAACACCATATATTTT
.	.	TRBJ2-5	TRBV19	CASTPELKAGETQYF	TGTGCCAGTACCCCGGAGTTGAAGGCTGGGGAGACCCAGTACTTC
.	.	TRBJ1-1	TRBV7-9	CASSTDKNTEAFF	TGTGCCAGCAGCACCGACAAGAACACTGAAGCTTTCTTT
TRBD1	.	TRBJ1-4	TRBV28	CASGTGTYEKLFF	TGTGCCAGCGGGACAGGGACGTATGAAAAACTGTTTTTT
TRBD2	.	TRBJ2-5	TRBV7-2	CASSLARASGGETQYF	TGTGCCAGCAGCTTAGCGAGGGCTAGCGGGGGAGAGACCCAGTACTTC